One and the same sample provided the 12 T cell receptor beta chains below, sequenced in a study of blood T cell repertoires in COVID-19 (dated by TCRdb to between 2020 and 2021). Library method: the immunoSEQ multiplex PCR assay. The source is immuneACCESS, and TCRdb retained only in-frame sequences with V and J called. Part of the clones is not carried over; for the studies checked, unresolved V genes explain less than half of this, and the remainder is unexplained. For this sample there are around 300,000 clones; 87% appear just once. About 2% of the sample rests with the top ten. Sequencing was performed on peripheral blood. Receptor source: a man younger than 30 with active or convalescent COVID-19.

The chain employs TRBV19 and TRBJ2-6; D is ambiguous. This CDR3 region has 15 residues. In germline, CDR1 is LNHDA, CDR2 SQIVND (reference sequence). The V and J ends lost 4 bases and 0 bases respectively, with 7 bases between them. This CDR3 is CASSKFSSGANVLTF. DNA for the CDR3: TGTGCCAGTAGTAAATTCAGCTCTGGGGCCAACGTCCTGACTTTC.

The chain is built from TRBV7-8 and TRBJ2-7; D might be TRBD1 (5 bases). Trimming removed 7 bases from V and 6 bases from J, with 22 bases in between. This CDR3 is built from 15 residues. Per the germline V gene, CDR1 is SGHVS and CDR2 is FQNEAQ. The CDR3 DNA reads as TGTGCCAGCATCCTAAAATGGGGCACGAGCAGCGAGCAGTACTTC. It encodes CASILKWGTSSEQYF.

This clone has just a few counts. This chain links TRBV5-5 with TRBJ1-5; no definite D call. Germline V lookup: CDR1 SGHKS, CDR2 YYEKEE (reference sequence). CDR3 length: 13 amino acids. The V gene lost 0 bases and the J gene lost 5 bases, with 6 bases spanning the gap. DNA for the CDR3: TGTGCCAGCAGCTTGGAGAGGTATCAGCCCCAGCATTTT. It codes for CASSLERYQPQHF.

The J gene is TRBJ1-2, the V gene TRBV4-1, with a weak D call TRBD1 (6 bases). The CDR3 runs to 15 residues. V was shortened by 1 base and J by 4 bases, with 13 bases between the two germline ends. Looked up from germline, CDR1 is MGHRA and CDR2 is YSYEKL. The CDR3 protein is CASSQALQGAYGYTF. CDR3 coding DNA: TGCGCCAGCAGCCAAGCCTTACAGGGCGCCTATGGCTACACCTTC.

The chain couples TRBV6-5 to TRBJ1-3; D is possibly TRBD1 (5 bases). The germline V gene encodes CDR1 MNHEY and CDR2 SVGAGI. The length of the CDR3 is 13 residues. The V end lost 5 bases, the J end lost 10 bases, and 15 bases lay between the germline ends. The CDR3 DNA sequence: TGTGCCAGCAGTCCGTGGGACTGTGGGACCATATATTTT. Residues: CASSPWDCGTIYF.

This clone was recorded once. The V and J genes are TRBV7-9 and TRBJ2-1; TRBD2 aligns across 9 bases. The J segment lost 8 bases and the V segment lost 1 base, leaving 6 bases of the junction unmatched. The CDR3 has 15 amino acids. CDR1 is SEHNR, CDR2 FQNEAQ, per germline (reference sequence). This CDR3 reads CASSLVLAGADEQFF. The CDR3 DNA reads as TGTGCCAGCAGCTTAGTGTTAGCGGGAGCTGATGAGCAGTTCTTC.

The CDR3 region has the DNA TGTGCCAGCAGCTTGGCTCAAGCGGCGGGCAGAGATACGCAGTATTTT. It is translated as CASSLAQAAGRDTQYF. The chain joins TRBV5-4 to TRBJ2-3; a weak D match, TRBD2 (5 bases). CDR1 is SGHNT and CDR2 is YYREEE in the germline V gene (reference sequence). V was trimmed by 0 bases and J by 5 bases, leaving 16 bases between them. The CDR3 is 16 amino acids.

The chain employs TRBV28 and TRBJ1-5; D remains ambiguous. In germline, CDR1 is MDHEN, CDR2 SYDVKM. Trimming took 6 bases from V and 0 from J, leaving 12 bases between them. CDR3 length: 15 residues. The CDR3 loop is CASSPGINSNQPQHF. The DNA of the CDR3 is TGTGCCAGCAGCCCCGGGATTAATAGCAATCAGCCCCAGCATTTT.

The chain employs TRBV9 and TRBJ1-4; possibly TRBD1 for D (5 bases). The CDR3 is 15 residues long. CDR1 is SGDLS, CDR2 YYNGEE, per germline. The V gene lost 4 bases and the J gene lost 3 bases, with 13 bases spanning the gap. CDR3 DNA: TGTGCCAGCAGCAGGGCGGGGGGAGCTAATGAAAAACTGTTTTTT. Protein sequence: CASSRAGGANEKLFF.

The chain is built from TRBV6-6 and TRBJ1-5, with 8 bases identical to TRBD1. The V gene's germline CDR1 is MNHNY and CDR2 SVGAGI (reference sequence). Germline trimming cut 7 bases from V and 3 bases from J; bases unmatched to any gene: 8. The CDR3 has 15 residues. The CDR3 protein is CASKVGTGSNQPQHF. CDR3 nucleotides: TGTGCCAGCAAAGTGGGGACAGGATCCAATCAGCCCCAGCATTTT.

The chain has TRBV7-2 and TRBJ2-3; TRBD1 might be the D (6 bases). The V gene's germline CDR1 is SGHTA and CDR2 FQGNSA. Trimming stripped 5 bases from V and 6 bases from J, with 15 bases between. There are 14 residues in the CDR3. The CDR3 DNA reads as TGTGCCAGCAGCCTACACCAGGGGTCCGATACGCAGTATTTT. This encodes CASSLHQGSDTQYF. The whole variable domain, filled in from reference TRBV7-2 and TRBJ2-3, reads GAGVSQSPSNKVTEKGKDVELRCDPISGHTALYWYRQSLGQGLEFLIYFQGNSAPDKSGLPSDRFSAERTGGSVSTLTIQRTQQEDSAVYLCASSLHQGSDTQYFGPGTRLTVL.

The chain carries TRBV29-1 and TRBJ2-3, with 9 bases identical to TRBD2. This CDR3 spans 13 amino acids. Trimming removed 7 bases from V and 5 bases from J; junction bases left unmatched: 7. From germline, CDR1 is SQVTM and CDR2 ANQGSEA. DNA for the CDR3: TGCAGCGCCAAGCGGGAGGTTGTAGATACGCAGTATTTT. Its translation: CSAKREVVDTQYF.